The next 32 T cell receptor beta chains were all read from a single sample in a study of shared clonotypes between healthy human individuals. Method: immunoSEQ multiplex PCR; TCRdb's copy keeps in-frame clones and lacks some. The table lists roughly 2.1 million clones, under 95% of them singletons, with more than 1.5% in the top ten. Terminally differentiated effector memory CD45RA+ cells were left out of the naive CD8 fraction, which was CD45RO-negative and positively selected for CCR7. Sequencing was performed on naive CD8+ T cells from PBMCs. The receptor source for this set is a man aged 18 to 29 in good health. Some clones in this sample may be carry-over from other donors' samples.

This rearrangement joins TRBV15 to TRBJ1-4; possibly TRBD1 for D (6 bases). CDR3 length: 15 amino acids. CDR1 is LNHNV and CDR2 is YYDKDF in the germline V gene (reference sequence). V lost 4 bases to trimming and J lost 2 bases, with 11 bases between them. In nucleotides, the CDR3 is TGTGCCACCAGCATCTTGAGGGGGACTAATGAAAAACTGTTTTTT. This codes for CATSILRGTNEKLFF.

This chain joins TRBV27 and TRBJ2-5, with 14 bases fitting TRBD2. The CDR3 consists of 17 residues. Germline CDR1 MNHEY, CDR2 SMNVEV (reference sequence). J gave up 4 bases and V 4 bases, and 8 bases lay outside the gene matches. CDR3 residues: CASSSGLAGVGGETQYF. The CDR3 nucleotides read TGTGCCAGCAGTTCGGGACTAGCGGGAGTCGGGGGAGAGACCCAGTACTTC.

The chain carries TRBV6-5 and TRBJ2-7, with a tentative D call TRBD2 (6 bases). V gave up 2 bases and J gave up 3 bases, with 8 bases separating them. This CDR3 region has 13 residues. In germline, CDR1 is MNHEY, CDR2 SVGAGI. The chain's CDR3 is CASSYGGIYEQYF. The CDR3, as DNA: TGTGCCAGCAGTTACGGCGGGATCTACGAGCAGTACTTC.

The V and J genes are TRBV11-2 and TRBJ2-7; D is unresolved. The V gene lost 3 bases and the J gene lost 7 bases, with 13 bases spanning the gap. The CDR3 covers 13 residues. Germline values: CDR1 SGHAT, CDR2 FQNNGV. The CDR3 coding sequence is TGTGCCAGCAGCTTGTGGCAATACAGTGAGCAGTACTTC. Protein: CASSLWQYSEQYF.

This clone has more than one count but fewer than ten. The gene calls are TRBV9 and TRBJ1-1; TRBD1 agrees at 8 bases. The CDR3 contains 15 residues. CDR1 SGDLS and CDR2 YYNGEE come from the germline V gene. V lost 5 bases and J lost 5; bases outside the gene matches: 11. CDR3 in amino acids: CASSAGKQGATEAFF. Written as DNA, the CDR3 is TGTGCCAGCAGTGCGGGGAAGCAGGGGGCAACTGAAGCTTTCTTT.

This chain uses TRBV11-2 with TRBJ2-7; 10 bases are shared with TRBD2. The V gene end was trimmed by 5 bases and the J gene end by 4 bases; junction bases not matched to a gene: 11. The germline gives CDR1 SGHAT, CDR2 FQNNGV. The CDR3 is 16 residues long. DNA for the CDR3: TGTGCCAGCAGCGGAGCGGGAGGGCCCCCTTTTTACGAGCAGTACTTC. It is translated as CASSGAGGPPFYEQYF.

The chain joins TRBV11-1 to TRBJ1-1; the D is unclear. This CDR3 spans 14 amino acids. Germline V gene lookup returns CDR1 SGHAT and CDR2 FQDESV (reference sequence). Trimming pared 1 base from V and 1 base from J, leaving 7 bases between. The chain's CDR3 is CASSLVDGNTEAFF. CDR3 nucleotide sequence: TGTGCCAGCAGCTTAGTGGACGGGAACACTGAAGCTTTCTTT.

The gene calls are TRBV2 and TRBJ2-3, with 8 positions matching TRBD2. The CDR3 sequence is 14 residues long. Per the germline V gene, CDR1 is SNHLY and CDR2 is FYNNEI. With 8 bases clipped from V and 0 bases from J, the junction kept 4 bases outside the gene matches. The CDR3 bases are TGTGCCAGCCCGACTAGCGCGAGCACAGATACGCAGTATTTT. It translates to CASPTSASTDTQYF.

The J gene is TRBJ2-3, the V gene TRBV5-6; TRBD2 agrees at 11 bases. CDR3 size: 16 residues. Germline-derived CDR1 and CDR2 are SGHDT and YYEEEE. V was clipped by 2 bases and J by 1 base; unmatched bases: 3. CDR3 residues: CASSLPTSGGTDTQYF. The CDR3 DNA reads TGTGCCAGCAGCTTACCGACTAGCGGGGGCACAGATACGCAGTATTTT.

The gene calls are TRBV27 and TRBJ1-2; 8 bases fit TRBD1. The CDR3 has 16 amino acids. Trimming removed 2 bases from V and 0 bases from J; junction bases left unmatched: 5. Germline V CDR1 and CDR2: MNHEY, SMNVEV (reference sequence). CDR3 sequence: CASSLTGGPTNYGYTF. The CDR3 nucleotides read TGTGCCAGCAGTTTAACAGGGGGTCCGACTAACTATGGCTACACCTTC.

The CDR3 DNA is TGTGCCAGCAGCCCGGACACCCAAGGATGGGAGACCCAGTACTTC. It translates to CASSPDTQGWETQYF. The chain links TRBV11-2 to TRBJ2-5; TRBD1 is a possible D gene (5 bases). The CDR3 loop spans 15 amino acids. From germline, CDR1 is SGHAT and CDR2 FQNNGV. The V end lost 5 bases, the J end lost 5 bases, and 18 bases lay between the germline ends.

This clone was seen a few times. The chain is built from TRBV19 and TRBJ2-3; TRBD1 matches at 9 bases. The CDR3 is made up of 14 amino acids. After removal of 10 bases from V and 2 bases from J, the junction contained 7 bases not matched to a gene. The germline V gene has CDR1 LNHDA and CDR2 SQIVND (reference sequence). The CDR3 reads CAIGGTGFTDTQYF. CDR3 sequence (DNA): TGTGCCATCGGAGGGACAGGGTTCACAGATACGCAGTATTTT.

The J gene is TRBJ2-7, the V gene TRBV28; possibly TRBD2 for D (5 bases). The CDR3 extends over 13 amino acids. Germline CDR1 reads MDHEN; CDR2 reads SYDVKM. With 5 bases removed from V and 4 bases from J, the gap between germline ends came to 12 bases. The CDR3 nucleotides are TGTGCCAGCAGTGAACTAGGCACTTACGAGCAGTACTTC. Its protein is CASSELGTYEQYF.

This chain links TRBV7-8 with TRBJ2-7; TRBD2 matches 10 bases. Germline-derived CDR1 and CDR2 are SGHVS and FQNEAQ. This CDR3 has 15 amino acids. V dropped 4 bases and J dropped 2; count of bases not matched to a gene: 5. CDR3 nucleotides: TGTGCCAGCAGCTCCGGCCTAGCGGGGGCCTACGAGCAGTACTTC. Encoded protein: CASSSGLAGAYEQYF.

The chain uses TRBV11-2 and TRBJ1-1; D gene unclear. The CDR3 covers 16 residues. Between the trimmed V and J ends, which lost 1 base and 0 bases, there was a span of 12 bases. Germline CDR1 reads SGHAT; CDR2 reads FQNNGV. For the CDR3, the DNA is TGTGCCAGCAGCTTAGTCCGGGGTTCAATGAACACTGAAGCTTTCTTT. Translated: CASSLVRGSMNTEAFF.

This rearrangement joins TRBV27 to TRBJ2-1, with D perhaps matching TRBD1 or TRBD2 (5 bases each). CDR3 length: 14 residues. Trimming pared 5 bases from V and 4 bases from J, leaving 12 bases between. Germline CDR1 MNHEY, CDR2 SMNVEV (reference sequence). As DNA, the CDR3 is TGTGCCAGCAGTCCCCGGGACCAGTACAATGAGCAGTTCTTC. Its translation is CASSPRDQYNEQFF.

The chain couples TRBV29-1 to TRBJ2-1; D call uncertain. The V gene's germline CDR1 is SQVTM and CDR2 ANQGSEA. The V end was cut by 7 bases, the J end by 6 bases, with 10 bases between. CDR3 size: 11 residues. CDR3 residues: CSGYTANEQFF. In DNA form, the CDR3 reads TGCAGCGGGTATACTGCCAATGAGCAGTTCTTC.

The rearrangement uses TRBV25-1 and TRBJ2-3; D unclear. Trimming cost V 5 bases and J 3 bases, with 9 bases left between them. Germline V gene lookup returns CDR1 MGHDK and CDR2 SYGVNS. This CDR3 is 13 amino acids long. In nucleotides, the CDR3 is TGTGCCAGCAGTCTCATGGGTACAGATACGCAGTATTTT. Residues: CASSLMGTDTQYF.

The V call is TRBV11-2, the J call TRBJ2-4, with D tentatively TRBD1 or TRBD2 (5 bases each). V was pared by 2 bases and J by 4 bases, with 12 bases between. This CDR3 has 15 residues. From germline, CDR1 is SGHAT and CDR2 FQNNGV. The CDR3 protein is CASSLRSWGKNIQYF. In DNA form, the CDR3 reads TGTGCCAGCAGCTTACGGTCGTGGGGGAAAAACATTCAGTACTTC.

The V gene is TRBV6-1, the J gene TRBJ2-7; 8 nucleotides align to TRBD2. V was clipped by 3 bases and J by 12 bases; unmatched bases: 4. This CDR3 spans 11 amino acids. CDR1 and CDR2 (germline): MNHNS, SASEGT. This CDR3 is CASSEGLVGYF. The CDR3 nucleotides read TGTGCCAGCAGTGAGGGACTAGTTGGGTACTTC.

This clone was recorded once. J is TRBJ2-7 and V is TRBV5-1, with 13 bases lining up with TRBD2. The CDR3 is made up of 17 amino acids. The trim removed 5 bases at V and 3 bases at J, leaving 11 bases unmatched. The V gene's germline CDR1 is SGHRS and CDR2 YFSETQ. The CDR3 here is CASSQGLAGAPYYEQYF. For the CDR3, the DNA is TGCGCCAGCAGTCAAGGACTAGCGGGAGCCCCGTACTACGAGCAGTACTTC.

Of note for this clone: The same CDR3 arises from other DNA sequences in this sample as well. The V and J genes are TRBV9 and TRBJ1-5; no clear D gene. CDR3 length equals 15 residues. CDR1 is SGDLS, CDR2 YYNGEE, per germline. V gave up 0 bases and J gave up 0 bases, with 7 bases separating them. CDR3 sequence: CASSVEGNSNQPQHF. For the CDR3, the DNA is TGTGCCAGCAGCGTAGAAGGAAATAGCAATCAGCCCCAGCATTTT.

This sequence joins TRBV9 and TRBJ2-7, with 11 bases aligning to TRBD1. The CDR3 is 11 amino acids. CDR1 SGDLS and CDR2 YYNGEE come from the germline V gene. Trimming cost V 7 bases and J 7 bases; bases outside gene matches: 1. In DNA, the CDR3 is TGTGCCAGCGGGACAGGGGGGGAGCAGTACTTC. Amino acid sequence: CASGTGGEQYF.

This clone turned up a few times. The chain employs TRBV27 and TRBJ1-4; maybe TRBD1 (5 bases). Trimming removed 10 bases from V and 2 bases from J, with 17 bases in between. CDR1 and CDR2 (germline): MNHEY, SMNVEV (reference sequence). The CDR3 covers 15 residues. The CDR3 is CATKETRGTNEKLFF. The CDR3 DNA reads as TGTGCCACCAAAGAAACCCGGGGCACTAATGAAAAACTGTTTTTT.

The chain recombines TRBV14 with TRBJ2-1; D unclear. The CDR3 totals 14 residues. Germline lookup yields CDR1 SGHDN and CDR2 FVKESK. Deletions cut 0 bases from V and 3 bases from J, with 6 bases between. Written as DNA, the CDR3 is TGTGCCAGCAGCCAAGAAGGACGCTACAATGAGCAGTTCTTC. Protein sequence: CASSQEGRYNEQFF.

The chain links TRBV5-6 to TRBJ2-5; 8 bases match TRBD1. With the DNA end fitting TRBJ2-7 better, the J assignment may be wrong. Germline V lookup: CDR1 SGHDT, CDR2 YYEEEE. The CDR3 is made up of 14 amino acids. The CDR3 sequence: CASSLGTGFYEQYF. The CDR3 DNA follows: TGTGCCAGCAGCTTGGGGACAGGGTTCTACGAGCAGTACTTC.

The sample holds one count of this clone. V usage is TRBV28 and J usage is TRBJ1-1; possibly TRBD1 for D (5 bases). The ends were cut back, 2 bases at V and 0 bases at J, with 13 bases in the middle. Germline CDR1 reads MDHEN; CDR2 reads SYDVKM. CDR3 length: 16 residues. This CDR3 reads CASSLPRTTMNTEAFF. DNA for the CDR3: TGTGCCAGCAGTTTACCCCGGACAACGATGAACACTGAAGCTTTCTTT. The complete variable domain, with remaining parts taken from reference TRBV28 and TRBJ1-1, reads DVKVTQSSRYLVKRTGEKVFLECVQDMDHENMFWYRQDPGLGLRLIYFSYDVKMKEKGDIPEGYSVSREKKERFSLILESASTNQTSMYLCASSLPRTTMNTEAFFGQGTRLTVV.

This chain joins TRBV6-1 and TRBJ2-5, with a tentative D call TRBD1 (5 bases). The J call is in doubt because the DNA end fits TRBJ2-7 better. This CDR3 has 14 residues. Germline assignment: CDR1 MNHNS and CDR2 SASEGT. The CDR3 bases are TGTGCCAGCAGTGGATTAGGGGTAAGCTACGAGCAGTACTTC. Amino acid sequence: CASSGLGVSYEQYF.

The chain has TRBV13 and TRBJ2-2; the D gene is possibly TRBD1 (5 bases). The CDR3 is 17 residues long. Germline CDR1 is PRHDT and CDR2 is FYEKMQ (reference sequence). The V gene lost 0 bases and the J gene lost 6 bases, with 17 bases spanning the gap. CDR3 coding DNA: TGTGCCAGCAGCTTAGGGCCTACTGGGGCGTTCGCCGGGGAGCTGTTTTTT. Translation gives CASSLGPTGAFAGELFF. Complete variable domain (other parts from reference TRBV13 and TRBJ2-2): AAGVIQSPRHLIKEKRETATLKCYPIPRHDTVYWYQQGPGQDPQFLISFYEKMQSDKGSIPDRFSAQQFSDYHSELNMSSLELGDSALYFCASSLGPTGAFAGELFFGEGSRLTVL.

CDR3 DNA: TGTGCCAGCAGCTGGGGACTAGCGGGACGATACAATGAGCAGTTCTTC. Encoded protein: CASSWGLAGRYNEQFF. The chain links TRBV11-2 to TRBJ2-1; 13 nucleotides align to TRBD2. This CDR3 contains 16 residues. Per the germline V gene, CDR1 is SGHAT and CDR2 is FQNNGV. V trimming: 4 bases; J trimming: 4 bases; junction bases outside the gene matches: 4.

This clone was detected only once. The chain employs TRBV13 and TRBJ2-1, with 7 bases aligning to TRBD2. Germline CDR1 PRHDT, CDR2 FYEKMQ (reference sequence). V shed 5 bases and J 3 bases; nucleotides not matched to a gene: 7. The CDR3 loop spans 15 amino acids. The CDR3 nucleotides are TGTGCCAGCAGCCTTTCGGGAGGAGGCTACAATGAGCAGTTCTTC. Amino acid sequence: CASSLSGGGYNEQFF.

In the case of this clone: At the DNA level, this CDR3 is encoded by other sequences in the same sample as well. This rearrangement joins TRBV7-3 to TRBJ2-3; D is undetermined. CDR3 length: 13 amino acids. The germline V gene has CDR1 SGHTA and CDR2 FQGTGA. The germline V and J ends were trimmed by 4 bases and 1 base, with 6 bases remaining between them. Here the CDR3 reads CASSSDRTDTQYF. DNA for the CDR3: TGTGCCAGCAGCTCGGACCGCACAGATACGCAGTATTTT.